This T cell receptor beta chain was recorded in a study of blood T cell repertoires in COVID-19. Overall study: Nucleic acid was either cDNA or gDNA, and it came from T cells, B-cell-depleted T cells, or PBMCs.

As originally analysed: Estimated nucleated cell counts came from reference gene primer amplification. Sequencing used immunoSEQ multiplex PCR; TCRdb keeps in-frame clones, though not all of them. V and J calls and clone size are those listed in that table; D and trimming were worked out from the DNA. Counted here are 60,000 to 75,000 clones, approximately 86% occurring once; the ten biggest clones make up 3.9%. This clone is a singleton in its sample. The sequence was collected from a man in his 70s with active COVID-19. Sequenced: peripheral blood.

CDR3 loop: CATSAGSLAGGGFRQQFF. CDR3 nucleotide sequence: TGTGCCACCAGTGCGGGCTCGTTAGCGGGAGGGGGTTTCCGGCAGCAGTTCTTC. The chain uses TRBV24-1 and TRBJ2-1; TRBD2 matches 11 bases. The CDR3 contains 18 residues. Germline trimming cut 5 bases from V and 11 bases from J; bases unmatched to any gene: 19. CDR1 is KGHDR and CDR2 is SFDVKD in the germline V gene.